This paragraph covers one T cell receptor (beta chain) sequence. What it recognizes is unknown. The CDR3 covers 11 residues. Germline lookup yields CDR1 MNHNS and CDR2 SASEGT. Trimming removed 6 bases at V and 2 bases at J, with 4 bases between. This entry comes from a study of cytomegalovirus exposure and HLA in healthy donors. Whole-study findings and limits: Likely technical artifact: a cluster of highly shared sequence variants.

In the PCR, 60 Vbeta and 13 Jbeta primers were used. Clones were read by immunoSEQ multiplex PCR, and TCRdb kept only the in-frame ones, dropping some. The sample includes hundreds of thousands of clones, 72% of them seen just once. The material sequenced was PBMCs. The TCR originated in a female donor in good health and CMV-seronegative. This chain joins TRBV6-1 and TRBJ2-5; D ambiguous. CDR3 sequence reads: CASSEQETQYF. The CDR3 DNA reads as TGTGCCAGCAGCGAGCAAGAGACCCAGTACTTC.